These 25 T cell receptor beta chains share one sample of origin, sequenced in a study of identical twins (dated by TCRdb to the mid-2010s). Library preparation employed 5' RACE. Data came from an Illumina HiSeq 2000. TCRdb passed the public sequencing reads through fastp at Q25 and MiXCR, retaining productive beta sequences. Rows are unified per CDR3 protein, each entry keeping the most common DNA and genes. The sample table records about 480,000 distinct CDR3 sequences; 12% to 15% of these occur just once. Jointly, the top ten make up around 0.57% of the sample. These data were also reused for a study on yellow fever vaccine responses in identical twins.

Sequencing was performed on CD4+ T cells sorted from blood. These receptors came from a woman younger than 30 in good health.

The DNA for the CDR3 is TGTGCCAGCAGCCCCCGACTAGCGGGTATGGGTGAGGAGCTGTTTTTT. As protein: CASSPRLAGMGEELFF. This chain connects TRBV3-1 to TRBJ2-2; 10 positions agree with TRBD2. The CDR3 sequence is 16 residues long. Germline V gene lookup returns CDR1 LGHDT and CDR2 YNNKEL (reference sequence). V trimming: 4 bases; J trimming: 10 bases; junction bases outside the gene matches: 12.

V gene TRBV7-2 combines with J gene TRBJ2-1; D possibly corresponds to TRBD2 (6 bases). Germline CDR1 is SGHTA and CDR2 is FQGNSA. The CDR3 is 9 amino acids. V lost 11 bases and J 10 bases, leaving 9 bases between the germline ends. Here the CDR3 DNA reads TGTGCCGGCGGGACGGAGCAGTTCTTC. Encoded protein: CAGGTEQFF.

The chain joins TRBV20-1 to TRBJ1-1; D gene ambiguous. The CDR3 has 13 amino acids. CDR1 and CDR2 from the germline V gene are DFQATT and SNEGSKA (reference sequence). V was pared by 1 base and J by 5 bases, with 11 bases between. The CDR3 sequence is CSARAGRDTEAFF. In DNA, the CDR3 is TGCAGTGCTAGAGCGGGCCGCGATACTGAAGCTTTCTTT.

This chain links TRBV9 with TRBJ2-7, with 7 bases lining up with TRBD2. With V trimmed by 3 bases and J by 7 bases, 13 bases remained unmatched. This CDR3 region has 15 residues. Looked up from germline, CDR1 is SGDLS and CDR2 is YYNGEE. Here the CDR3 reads CASSGAGTGGVEQYF. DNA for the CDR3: TGTGCCAGCAGCGGAGCCGGGACGGGAGGAGTGGAGCAGTACTTC.

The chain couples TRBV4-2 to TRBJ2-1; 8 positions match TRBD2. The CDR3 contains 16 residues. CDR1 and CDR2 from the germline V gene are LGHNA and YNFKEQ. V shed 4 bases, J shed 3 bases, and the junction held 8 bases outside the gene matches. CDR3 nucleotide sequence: TGTGCCAGCAGCCGGGACGCGGGGGGAGACTACAATGAGCAGTTCTTC. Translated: CASSRDAGGDYNEQFF.

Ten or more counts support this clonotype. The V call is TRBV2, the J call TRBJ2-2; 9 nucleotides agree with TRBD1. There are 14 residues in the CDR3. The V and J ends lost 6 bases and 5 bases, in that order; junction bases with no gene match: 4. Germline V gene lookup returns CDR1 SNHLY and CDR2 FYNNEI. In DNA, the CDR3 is TGTGCCAGCAGGACAGGGGGGCGGACCGGGGAGCTGTTTTTT. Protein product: CASRTGGRTGELFF.

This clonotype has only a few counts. The CDR3 protein is CASSLGLSANTGELFF. The DNA for the CDR3 is TGCGCCAGCAGCTTGGGACTCTCCGCGAACACCGGGGAGCTGTTTTTT. The V call is TRBV5-1, the J call TRBJ2-2; no firm D call. The CDR3 runs to 16 residues. Per the germline V gene, CDR1 is SGHRS and CDR2 is YFSETQ. V shed 0 bases and J shed 0 bases, with 9 bases lying between them.

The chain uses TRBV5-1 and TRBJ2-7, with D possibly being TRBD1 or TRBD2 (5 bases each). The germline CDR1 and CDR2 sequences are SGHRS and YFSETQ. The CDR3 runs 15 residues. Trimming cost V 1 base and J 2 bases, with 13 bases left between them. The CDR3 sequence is CASSLLGQGPYEQYF. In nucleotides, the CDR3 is TGCGCCAGCAGCTTGTTAGGCCAGGGACCCTACGAGCAGTACTTC.

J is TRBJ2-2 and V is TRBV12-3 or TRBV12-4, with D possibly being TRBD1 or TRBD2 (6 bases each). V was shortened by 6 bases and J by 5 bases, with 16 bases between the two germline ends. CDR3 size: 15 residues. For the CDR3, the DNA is TGTGCCAGCAGGGTAGCGGCCCAGGGGACCGGGGAGCTGTTTTTT. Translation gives CASRVAAQGTGELFF.

The CDR3 DNA sequence: TGTGCCAGCTCACCCCAGCAGCCCGGGGCTGGCTACACCTTC. Translation gives CASSPQQPGAGYTF. The genes are TRBV18 and TRBJ1-2; TRBD1 is a possible D gene (5 bases). V shed 3 bases and J shed 7 bases, with 15 bases lying between them. The CDR3 covers 14 residues. Germline CDR1 KGHSH, CDR2 LQKENI. The full variable domain, with the rest looked up from reference TRBV18 and TRBJ1-2, is NAGVMQNPRHLVRRRGQEARLRCSPMKGHSHVYWYRQLPEEGLKFMVYLQKENIIDESGMPKERFSAEFPKEGPSILRIQQVVRGDSAAYFCASSPQQPGAGYTFGSGTRLTVV.

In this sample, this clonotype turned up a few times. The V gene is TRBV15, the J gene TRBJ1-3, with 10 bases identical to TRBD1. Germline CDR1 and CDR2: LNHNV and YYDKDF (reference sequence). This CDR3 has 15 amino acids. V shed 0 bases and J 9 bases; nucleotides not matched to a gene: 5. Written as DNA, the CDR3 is TGTGCCACCAGCAGAGATGGGACAGGGGACAGCACCATATATTTT. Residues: CATSRDGTGDSTIYF.

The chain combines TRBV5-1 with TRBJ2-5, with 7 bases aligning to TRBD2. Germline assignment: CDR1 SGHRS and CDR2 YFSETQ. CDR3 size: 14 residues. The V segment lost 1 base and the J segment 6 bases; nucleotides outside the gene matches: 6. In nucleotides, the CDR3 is TGCGCCAGCAGCTTGTCTGCGGGAGAGAAGACCCAGTACTTC. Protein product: CASSLSAGEKTQYF.

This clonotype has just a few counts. The CDR3 bases are TGTGCCAGCACCGCGTCTTATTCCTACGAGCAGTACTTC. It translates to CASTASYSYEQYF. The V gene is TRBV6-6, the J gene TRBJ2-7; no reliable D call. The CDR3 runs to 13 residues. Trimming cost V 7 bases and J 1 base, with 11 bases left between them. The V gene's germline CDR1 is MNHNY and CDR2 SVGAGI (reference sequence).

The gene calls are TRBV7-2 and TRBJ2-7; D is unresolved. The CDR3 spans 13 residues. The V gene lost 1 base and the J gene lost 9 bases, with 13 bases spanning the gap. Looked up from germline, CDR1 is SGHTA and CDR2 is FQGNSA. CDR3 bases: TGTGCCAGCAGCTTAGTATCGGTTCATGGGCAGTACTTC. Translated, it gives CASSLVSVHGQYF.

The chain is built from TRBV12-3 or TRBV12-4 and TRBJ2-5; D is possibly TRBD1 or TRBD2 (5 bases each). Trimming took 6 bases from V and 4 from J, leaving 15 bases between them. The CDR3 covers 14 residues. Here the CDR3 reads CASSPPGAGETQYF. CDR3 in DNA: TGTGCCAGCAGCCCCCCCGGGGCAGGAGAGACCCAGTACTTC.

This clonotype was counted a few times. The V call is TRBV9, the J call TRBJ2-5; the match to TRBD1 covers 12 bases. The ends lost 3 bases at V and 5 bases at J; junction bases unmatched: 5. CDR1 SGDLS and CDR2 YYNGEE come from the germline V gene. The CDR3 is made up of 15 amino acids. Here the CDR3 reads CASSAGTGGSETQYF. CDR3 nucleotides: TGTGCCAGCAGCGCCGGGACAGGGGGCTCGGAGACCCAGTACTTC.

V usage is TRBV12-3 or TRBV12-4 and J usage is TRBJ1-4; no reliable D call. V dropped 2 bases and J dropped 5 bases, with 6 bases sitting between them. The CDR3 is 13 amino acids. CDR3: CASSLLQNEKLFF. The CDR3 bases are TGTGCCAGCAGTTTATTACAGAATGAAAAACTGTTTTTT.

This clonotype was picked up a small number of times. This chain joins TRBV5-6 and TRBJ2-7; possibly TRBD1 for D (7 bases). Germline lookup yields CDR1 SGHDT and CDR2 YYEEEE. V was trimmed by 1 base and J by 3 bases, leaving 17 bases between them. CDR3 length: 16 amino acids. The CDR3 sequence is CASSLYWTGGVYEQYF. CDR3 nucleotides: TGTGCCAGCAGCTTGTATTGGACAGGCGGGGTCTACGAGCAGTACTTC.

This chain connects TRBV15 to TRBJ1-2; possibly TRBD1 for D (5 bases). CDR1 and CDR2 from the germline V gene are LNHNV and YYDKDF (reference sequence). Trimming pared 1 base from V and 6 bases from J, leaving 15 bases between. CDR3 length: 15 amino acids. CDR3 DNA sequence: TGTGCCACCAGCAGAGCGGGGGTCGGGTGGGATGGCTACACCTTC. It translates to CATSRAGVGWDGYTF.

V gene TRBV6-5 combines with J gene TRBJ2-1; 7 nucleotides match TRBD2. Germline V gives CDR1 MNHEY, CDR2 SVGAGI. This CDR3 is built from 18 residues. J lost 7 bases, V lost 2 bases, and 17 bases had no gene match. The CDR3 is CASSYPSLREGHVNEQFF. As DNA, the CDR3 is TGTGCCAGCAGTTACCCCTCTCTCAGGGAGGGGCACGTGAATGAGCAGTTCTTC.

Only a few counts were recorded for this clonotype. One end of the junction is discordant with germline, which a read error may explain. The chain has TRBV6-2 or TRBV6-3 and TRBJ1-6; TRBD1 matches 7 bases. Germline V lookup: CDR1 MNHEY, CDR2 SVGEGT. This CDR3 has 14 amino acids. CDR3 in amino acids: CAGSGTAYNSPLHF. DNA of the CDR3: TGTGCCGGCAGTGGGACAGCCTATAATTCACCCCTCCACTTT.

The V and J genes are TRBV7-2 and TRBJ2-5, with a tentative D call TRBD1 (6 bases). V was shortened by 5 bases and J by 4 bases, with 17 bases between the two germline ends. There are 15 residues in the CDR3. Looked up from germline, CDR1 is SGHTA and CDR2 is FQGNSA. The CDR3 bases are TGTGCCAGCAGCATCGGCTCAGGGGAGCGAGAGACCCAGTACTTC. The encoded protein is CASSIGSGERETQYF. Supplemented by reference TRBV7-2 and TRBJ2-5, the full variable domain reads GAGVSQSPSNKVTEKGKDVELRCDPISGHTALYWYRQSLGQGLEFLIYFQGNSAPDKSGLPSDRFSAERTGGSVSTLTIQRTQQEDSAVYLCASSIGSGERETQYFGPGTRLLVL.

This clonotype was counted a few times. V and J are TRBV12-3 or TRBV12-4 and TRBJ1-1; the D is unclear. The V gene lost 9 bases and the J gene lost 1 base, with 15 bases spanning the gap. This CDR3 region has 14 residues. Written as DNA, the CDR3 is TGTGCCAGTGGTCGGTGGCAGCAGAACACTGAAGCTTTCTTT. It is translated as CASGRWQQNTEAFF.

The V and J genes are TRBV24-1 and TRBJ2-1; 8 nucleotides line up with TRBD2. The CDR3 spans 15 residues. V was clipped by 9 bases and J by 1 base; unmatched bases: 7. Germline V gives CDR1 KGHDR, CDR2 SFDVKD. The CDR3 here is CATGRSSGSYNEQFF. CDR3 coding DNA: TGTGCCACCGGCCGCTCTAGCGGGTCCTACAATGAGCAGTTCTTC.

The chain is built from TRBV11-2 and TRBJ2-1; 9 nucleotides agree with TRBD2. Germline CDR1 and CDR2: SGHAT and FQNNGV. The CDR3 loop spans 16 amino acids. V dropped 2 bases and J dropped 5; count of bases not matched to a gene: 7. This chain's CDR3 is CASSLSSGRTDNEQFF. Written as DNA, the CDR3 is TGTGCCAGCAGCTTAAGTAGCGGGAGAACTGACAATGAGCAGTTCTTC.